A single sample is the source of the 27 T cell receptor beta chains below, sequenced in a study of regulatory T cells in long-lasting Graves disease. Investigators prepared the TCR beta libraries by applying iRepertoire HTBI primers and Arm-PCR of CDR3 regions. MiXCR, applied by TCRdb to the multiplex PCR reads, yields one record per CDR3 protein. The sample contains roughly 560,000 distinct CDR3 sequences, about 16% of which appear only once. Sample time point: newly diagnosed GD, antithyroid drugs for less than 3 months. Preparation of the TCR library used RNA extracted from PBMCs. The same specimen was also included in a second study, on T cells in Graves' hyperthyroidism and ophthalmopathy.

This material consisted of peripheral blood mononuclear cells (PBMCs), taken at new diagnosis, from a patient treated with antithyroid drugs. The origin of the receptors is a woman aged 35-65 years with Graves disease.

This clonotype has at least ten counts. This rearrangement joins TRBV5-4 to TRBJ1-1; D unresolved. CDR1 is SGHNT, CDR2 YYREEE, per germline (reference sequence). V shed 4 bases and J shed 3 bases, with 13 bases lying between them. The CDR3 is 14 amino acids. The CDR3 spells CASSPDQRYTEAFF. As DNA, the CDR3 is TGTGCCAGCAGCCCGGATCAAAGATACACTGAAGCTTTCTTT.

CDR3 in DNA: TGCGCCAGCAGCCCCGGACGGTGGAACACTGAAGCTTTCTTT. This sequence encodes CASSPGRWNTEAFF. The chain joins TRBV5-1 to TRBJ1-1; D unclear. The CDR3 is made up of 14 amino acids. Trimming cost V 4 bases and J 1 base, with 11 bases left between them. Germline V gene sequence: CDR1 SGHRS, CDR2 YFSETQ. Variable domain in full (rest from reference TRBV5-1 and TRBJ1-1): KAGVTQTPRYLIKTRGQQVTLSCSPISGHRSVSWYQQTPGQGLQFLFEYFSETQRNKGNFPGRFSGRQFSNSRSEMNVSTLELGDSALYLCASSPGRWNTEAFFGQGTRLTVV.

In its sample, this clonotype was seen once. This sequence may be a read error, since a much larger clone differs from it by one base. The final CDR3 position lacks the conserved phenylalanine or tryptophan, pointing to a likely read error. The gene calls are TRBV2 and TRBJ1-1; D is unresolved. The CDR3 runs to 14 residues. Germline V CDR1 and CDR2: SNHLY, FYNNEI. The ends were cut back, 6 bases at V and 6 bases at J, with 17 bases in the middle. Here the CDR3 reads CASSARGIEAEAFS. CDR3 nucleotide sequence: TGTGCCAGCAGCGCTAGAGGTATAGAGGCTGAAGCTTTCTCT.

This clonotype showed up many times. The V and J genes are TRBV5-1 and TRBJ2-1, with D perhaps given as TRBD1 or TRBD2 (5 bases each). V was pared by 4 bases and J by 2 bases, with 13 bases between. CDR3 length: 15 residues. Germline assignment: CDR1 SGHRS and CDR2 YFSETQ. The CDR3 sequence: CASSPAQGAYNEQFF. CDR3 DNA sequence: TGCGCCAGCAGCCCTGCGCAGGGAGCCTACAATGAGCAGTTCTTC. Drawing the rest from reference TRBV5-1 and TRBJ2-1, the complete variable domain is KAGVTQTPRYLIKTRGQQVTLSCSPISGHRSVSWYQQTPGQGLQFLFEYFSETQRNKGNFPGRFSGRQFSNSRSEMNVSTLELGDSALYLCASSPAQGAYNEQFFGPGTRLTVL.

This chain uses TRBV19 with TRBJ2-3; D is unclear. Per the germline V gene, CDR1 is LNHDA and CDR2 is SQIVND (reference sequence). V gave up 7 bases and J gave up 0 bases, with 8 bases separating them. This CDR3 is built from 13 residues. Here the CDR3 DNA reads TGTGCCAGTACTTCCGCGAGCACAGATACGCAGTATTTT. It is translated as CASTSASTDTQYF.

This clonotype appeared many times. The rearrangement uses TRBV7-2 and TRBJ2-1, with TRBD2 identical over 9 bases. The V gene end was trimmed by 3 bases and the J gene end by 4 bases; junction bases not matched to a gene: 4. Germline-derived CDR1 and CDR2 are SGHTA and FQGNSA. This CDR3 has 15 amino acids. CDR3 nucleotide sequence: TGTGCCAGCAGCTTCTCTAGCGGGACTTACAATGAGCAGTTCTTC. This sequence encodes CASSFSSGTYNEQFF.

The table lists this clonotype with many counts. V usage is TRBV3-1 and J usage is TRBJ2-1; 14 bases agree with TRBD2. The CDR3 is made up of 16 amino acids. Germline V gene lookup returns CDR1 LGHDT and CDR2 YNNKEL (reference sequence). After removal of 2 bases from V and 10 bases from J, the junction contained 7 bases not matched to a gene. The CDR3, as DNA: TGTGCCAGCAGCCAACAGACTAGCGGGGGGGTAGACGAGCAGTTCTTC. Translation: CASSQQTSGGVDEQFF.

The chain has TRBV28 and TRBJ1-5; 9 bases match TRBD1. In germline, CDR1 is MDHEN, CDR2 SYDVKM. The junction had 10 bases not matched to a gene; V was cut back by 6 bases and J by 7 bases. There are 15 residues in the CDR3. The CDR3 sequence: CASSTTGGAGQPQHF. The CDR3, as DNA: TGTGCCAGCAGCACCACAGGGGGCGCAGGGCAGCCCCAGCATTTT.

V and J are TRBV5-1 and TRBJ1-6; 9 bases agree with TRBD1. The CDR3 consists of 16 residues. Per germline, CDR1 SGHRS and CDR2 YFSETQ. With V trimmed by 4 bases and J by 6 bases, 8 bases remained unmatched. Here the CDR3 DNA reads TGCGCCAGCAGCCACGGGACAGGGATTGGTAATTCACCCCTCCACTTT. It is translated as CASSHGTGIGNSPLHF.

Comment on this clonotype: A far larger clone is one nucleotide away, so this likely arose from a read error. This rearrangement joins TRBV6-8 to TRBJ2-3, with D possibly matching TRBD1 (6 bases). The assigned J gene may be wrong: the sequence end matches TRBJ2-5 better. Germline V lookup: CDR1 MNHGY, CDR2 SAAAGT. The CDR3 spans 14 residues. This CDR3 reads CASSLQGLAEAQYF. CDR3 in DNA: TGTGCCAGCAGTTTACAGGGATTGGCAGAGGCCCAGTACTTC.

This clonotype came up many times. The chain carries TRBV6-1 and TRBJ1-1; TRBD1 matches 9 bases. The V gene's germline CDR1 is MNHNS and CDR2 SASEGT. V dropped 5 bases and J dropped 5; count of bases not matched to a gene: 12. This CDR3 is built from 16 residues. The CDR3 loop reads CASSRRRGDRETEAFF. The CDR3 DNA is TGTGCCAGCAGTCGACGCCGTGGGGACAGGGAAACTGAAGCTTTCTTT.

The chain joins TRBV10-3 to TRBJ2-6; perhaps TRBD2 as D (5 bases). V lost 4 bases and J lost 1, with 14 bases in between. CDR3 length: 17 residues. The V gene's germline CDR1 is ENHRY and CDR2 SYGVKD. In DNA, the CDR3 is TGTGCCATCAGTGCTGAGGGAGTCCTATCTGGGGCCAACGTCCTGACTTTC. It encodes CAISAEGVLSGANVLTF.

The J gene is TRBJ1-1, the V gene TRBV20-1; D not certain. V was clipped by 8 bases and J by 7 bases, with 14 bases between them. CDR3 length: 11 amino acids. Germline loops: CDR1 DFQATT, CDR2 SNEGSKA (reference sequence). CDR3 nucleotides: TGCAGTTCCACTACGGGATTTGAAGCTTTCTTT. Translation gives CSSTTGFEAFF.

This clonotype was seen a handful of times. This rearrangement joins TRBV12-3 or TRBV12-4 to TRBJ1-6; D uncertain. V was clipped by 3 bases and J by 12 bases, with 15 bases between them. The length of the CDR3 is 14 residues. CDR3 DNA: TGTGCCAGCAGTTTGTACGGTTCCGGCGGACCCCTCCACTTT. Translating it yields CASSLYGSGGPLHF.

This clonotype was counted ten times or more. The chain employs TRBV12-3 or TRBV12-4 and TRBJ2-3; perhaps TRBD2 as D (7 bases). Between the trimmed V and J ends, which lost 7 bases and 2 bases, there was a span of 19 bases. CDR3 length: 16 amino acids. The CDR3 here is CASTKKRGGLTDTQYF. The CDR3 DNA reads TGTGCCAGCACCAAAAAAAGGGGGGGGCTCACAGATACGCAGTATTTT.

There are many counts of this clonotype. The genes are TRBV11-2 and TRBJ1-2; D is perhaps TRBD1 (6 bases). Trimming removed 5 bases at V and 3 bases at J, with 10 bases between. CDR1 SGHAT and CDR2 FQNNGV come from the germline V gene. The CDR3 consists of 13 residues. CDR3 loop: CASSPNRDYGYTF. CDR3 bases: TGTGCCAGCAGCCCAAACAGGGACTATGGCTACACCTTC.

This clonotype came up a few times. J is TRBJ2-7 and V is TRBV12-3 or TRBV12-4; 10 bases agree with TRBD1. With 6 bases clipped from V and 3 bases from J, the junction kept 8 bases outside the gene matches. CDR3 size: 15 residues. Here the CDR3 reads CASSSGGTGDYEQYF. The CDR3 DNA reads TGTGCCAGCAGCTCAGGTGGGACAGGGGACTACGAGCAGTACTTC.

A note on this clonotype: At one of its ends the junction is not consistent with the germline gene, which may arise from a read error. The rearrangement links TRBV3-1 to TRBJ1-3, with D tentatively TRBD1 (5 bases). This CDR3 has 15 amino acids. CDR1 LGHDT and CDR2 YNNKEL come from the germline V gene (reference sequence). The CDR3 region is CAGSQSTDSGNTIYF. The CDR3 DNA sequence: TGTGCCGGCAGCCAATCGACAGACTCTGGAAACACCATATATTTT.

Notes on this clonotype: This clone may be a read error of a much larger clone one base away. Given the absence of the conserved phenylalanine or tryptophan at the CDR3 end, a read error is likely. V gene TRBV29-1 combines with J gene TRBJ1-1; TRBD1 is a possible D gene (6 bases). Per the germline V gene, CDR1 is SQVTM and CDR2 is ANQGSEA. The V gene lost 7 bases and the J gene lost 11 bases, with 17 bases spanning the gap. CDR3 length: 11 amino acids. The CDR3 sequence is CSARQAAGAFL. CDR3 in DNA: TGCAGCGCTAGACAGGCCGCCGGGGCTTTCTTG.

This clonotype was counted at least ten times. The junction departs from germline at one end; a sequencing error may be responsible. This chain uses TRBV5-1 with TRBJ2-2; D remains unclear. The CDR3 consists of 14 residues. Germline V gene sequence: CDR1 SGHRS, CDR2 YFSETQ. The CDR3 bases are TGTGCCAGCAGCTTGGGCTGGAACACCGGGGAGCTGTTTTTT. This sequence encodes CASSLGWNTGELFF.

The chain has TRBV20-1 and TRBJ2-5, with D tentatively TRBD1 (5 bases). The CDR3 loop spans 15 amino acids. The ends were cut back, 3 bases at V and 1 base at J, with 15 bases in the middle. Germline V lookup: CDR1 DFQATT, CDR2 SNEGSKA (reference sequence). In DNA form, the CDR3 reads TGCAGTGCTAGCCCCCCCCTAGACAGCCAAGAGACCCAGTACTTC. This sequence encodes CSASPPLDSQETQYF.

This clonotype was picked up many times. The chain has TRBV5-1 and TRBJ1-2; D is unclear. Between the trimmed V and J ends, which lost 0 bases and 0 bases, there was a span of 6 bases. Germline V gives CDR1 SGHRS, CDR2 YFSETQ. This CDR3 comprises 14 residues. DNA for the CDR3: TGCGCCAGCAGCTTGGGACGGACTAACTATGGCTACACCTTC. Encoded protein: CASSLGRTNYGYTF.

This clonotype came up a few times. CDR3 protein: CASSLVGRDNEKLFF. For the CDR3, the DNA is TGCGCCAGCAGCTTGGTGGGACGGGATAATGAAAAACTGTTTTTT. The chain links TRBV5-1 to TRBJ1-4; the D gene is possibly TRBD1 (5 bases). Looked up from germline, CDR1 is SGHRS and CDR2 is YFSETQ. V was shortened by 0 bases and J by 4 bases, with 10 bases between the two germline ends. This CDR3 is built from 15 residues.

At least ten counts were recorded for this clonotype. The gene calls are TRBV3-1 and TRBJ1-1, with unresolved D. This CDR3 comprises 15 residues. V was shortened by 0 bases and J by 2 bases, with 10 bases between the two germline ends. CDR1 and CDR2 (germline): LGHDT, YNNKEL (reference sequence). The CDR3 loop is CASSQDFSGNTEAFF. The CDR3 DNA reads TGTGCCAGCAGCCAAGATTTTTCGGGAAACACTGAAGCTTTCTTT.

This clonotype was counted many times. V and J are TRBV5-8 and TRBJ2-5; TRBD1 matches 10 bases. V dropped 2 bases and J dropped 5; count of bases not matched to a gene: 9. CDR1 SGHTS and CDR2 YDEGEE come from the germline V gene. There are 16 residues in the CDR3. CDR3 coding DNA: TGTGCCAGCAGCTTTGCCGGGACAGGGGCTCCCGAGACCCAGTACTTC. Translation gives CASSFAGTGAPETQYF.

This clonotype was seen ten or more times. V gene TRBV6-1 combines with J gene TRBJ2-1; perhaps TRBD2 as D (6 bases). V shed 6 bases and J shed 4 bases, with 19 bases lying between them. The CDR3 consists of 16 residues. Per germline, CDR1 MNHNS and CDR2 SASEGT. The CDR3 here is CASSLRGVAVYNEQFF. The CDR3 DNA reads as TGTGCCAGCAGCCTCCGTGGAGTAGCGGTTTACAATGAGCAGTTCTTC.

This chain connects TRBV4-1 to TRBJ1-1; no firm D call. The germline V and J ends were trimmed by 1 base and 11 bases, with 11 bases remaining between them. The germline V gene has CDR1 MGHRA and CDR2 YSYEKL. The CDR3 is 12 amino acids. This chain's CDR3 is CASSQGDRGAFF. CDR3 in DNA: TGCGCCAGCAGCCAAGGAGACCGTGGGGCTTTCTTT.